This T cell receptor (beta chain) was captured by sequencing in a study of T cell responses to AZD1222 COVID-19 vaccine. The wider study: Second doses that came at about 4 or about 12 weeks were put together.

Measured with immunoSEQ multiplex PCR; TCRdb has only the in-frame clones, and not every one. Counted here are 150,000 to 200,000 clones, 94% occurring once; the ten biggest clones make up approximately 0.69%. Germline lookup yields CDR1 GTSNPN and CDR2 SVGIG (reference sequence). The CDR3 sequence is 14 residues long. V was pared by 1 base and J by 3 bases, with 12 bases between. The chain combines TRBV30 with TRBJ1-1, with TRBD1 as a possible D gene (5 bases). Material: peripheral blood, obtained on day 0 of AZD1222 vaccination. This sequence originates from an adult in good health. In nucleotides, the CDR3 is TGTGCCTGGAGTGCGGGGGTCGGCGACACTGAAGCTTTCTTT. Translated, it gives CAWSAGVGDTEAFF.